Below, 32 T cell receptor beta chains from the same sample are listed, as sequenced in a study of T-cell reconstitution after alpha-beta-depleted transplantation in children (TCRdb year 2016). The method was PCR. Sequencing relied on an Illumina HiSeq 2500. TCR libraries were prepared with molecular barcoding, using unique molecular identifiers to normalize TCRbeta repertoire quantification. TCRdb handled the public reads itself, with Q25 trimming in fastp and clone calling in MiXCR, and kept productive beta chains. Identical CDR3 proteins give one entry, which carries the most common genes and DNA. This sample lists 45,000 to 70,000 distinct CDR3 sequences; around 40% were detected once. The top ten constitute about 98% of the sample. The sample's treatment or condition label, decoded: allogeneic hematopoietic cell transplantation with graft depleted of TCRalphabeta T cells and CD19 B cells. The sample consisted of PBMCs, mostly from graft donor cells, taken 360 days after TCRalphabeta/CD19-depleted stem cell transplant. The receptors derive from a male patient aged 5 to 17 who had a stem cell transplant for acute lymphoblastic leukemia, so the T cells may come from the graft donor.

As to this clonotype: The CDR3 ends on some other residue instead of the conserved phenylalanine or tryptophan, so this is likely a read error. The chain links TRBV5-1 to TRBJ2-5, with D maybe TRBD2 (5 bases). V was cut by 6 bases and J by 2 bases, with 11 bases left in between. The germline CDR1 and CDR2 sequences are SGHRS and YFSETQ. This CDR3 is 13 amino acids long. CDR3 residues: CASTLRGQETQYL. The CDR3 nucleotides read TGCGCCAGCACCCTCCGGGGACAAGAGACCCAGTACCTC.

V gene TRBV7-2 combines with J gene TRBJ1-5; D remains unclear. Germline lookup yields CDR1 SGHTA and CDR2 FQGNSA. V lost 1 base and J lost 11, with 12 bases in between. The CDR3 is 13 amino acids. CDR3 loop: CASSLESYGAQHF. In DNA, the CDR3 is TGTGCCAGCAGCTTAGAGTCCTACGGGGCCCAGCATTTT.

The chain employs TRBV13 and TRBJ2-4; D call uncertain. Between the trimmed V and J ends, which lost 3 bases and 5 bases, there was a span of 11 bases. The germline CDR1 and CDR2 sequences are PRHDT and FYEKMQ (reference sequence). This CDR3 has 14 residues. The CDR3 here is CASSFPAGENIQYF. DNA for the CDR3: TGTGCCAGCAGCTTCCCGGCAGGAGAAAACATTCAGTACTTC.

The chain carries TRBV28 and TRBJ2-7; D perhaps matches TRBD1 (5 bases). Per germline, CDR1 MDHEN and CDR2 SYDVKM. The CDR3 totals 13 residues. V shed 3 bases and J shed 3 bases, with 9 bases lying between them. The CDR3, as DNA: TGTGCCAGCAGTTTCCCAGGGAACTACGAGCAGTACTTC. It codes for CASSFPGNYEQYF.

The chain uses TRBV28 and TRBJ2-3; 10 bases are shared with TRBD2. This CDR3 region has 16 residues. Losses at the gene ends were 0 bases for V and 7 bases for J; bases not matched to a gene: 7. The germline V gene encodes CDR1 MDHEN and CDR2 SYDVKM. CDR3 nucleotide sequence: TGTGCCAGCAGTTTATGGGCTAGCGGGAGACGGAATACGCAGTATTTT. It is translated as CASSLWASGRRNTQYF.

The rearrangement uses TRBV29-1 and TRBJ2-1; TRBD2 agrees at 14 bases. The CDR3 totals 17 residues. The junction had 15 bases not matched to a gene; V was cut back by 5 bases and J by 9 bases. Germline V gene data show CDR1 as SQVTM and CDR2 as ANQGSEA. This CDR3 is CSVSRTSGRIVGSEQFF. The CDR3 DNA follows: TGCAGCGTTTCCAGGACTAGCGGGAGGATAGTTGGCAGTGAGCAGTTCTTC.

This clonotype was seen a handful of times. V usage is TRBV5-5 and J usage is TRBJ1-4; no clear D. Trimming cost V 5 bases and J 4 bases, with 15 bases left between them. The CDR3 has 15 amino acids. Germline V gives CDR1 SGHKS, CDR2 YYEKEE (reference sequence). CDR3 nucleotide sequence: TGTGCCAGCAGGTTCGGGGAGCAGGTTAATGAAAAACTGTTTTTT. This gives the protein CASRFGEQVNEKLFF.

This clonotype came up many times. The rearrangement links TRBV9 to TRBJ2-7, with TRBD2 matching over 11 bases. Losses at the gene ends were 3 bases for V and 5 bases for J; bases not matched to a gene: 7. The CDR3 runs to 15 residues. Germline values: CDR1 SGDLS, CDR2 YYNGEE. This CDR3 reads CASSETSGGFHEQYF. The CDR3 DNA is TGTGCCAGCAGCGAAACTAGCGGGGGCTTTCACGAGCAGTACTTC.

The J gene is TRBJ2-2, the V gene TRBV7-2; no reliable D call. The CDR3 loop spans 15 amino acids. Trimming removed 5 bases from V and 2 bases from J, with 12 bases in between. Germline assignment: CDR1 SGHTA and CDR2 FQGNSA. In DNA, the CDR3 is TGTGCCAGCAGCCAATTCACAGCAAACACCGGGGAGCTGTTTTTT. Protein: CASSQFTANTGELFF.

J is TRBJ2-2 and V is TRBV11-2; 8 nucleotides align to TRBD1. CDR3 length equals 18 residues. V lost 5 bases, J lost 5 bases, and 16 bases stayed unmatched. Germline V gene sequence: CDR1 SGHAT, CDR2 FQNNGV. In nucleotides, the CDR3 is TGTGCCAGCAGCCCACGAGGGCGCGACAGGGGCGGGACCGGGGAGCTGTTTTTT. Amino acid sequence: CASSPRGRDRGGTGELFF.

This sequence joins TRBV5-1 and TRBJ2-1; D is unresolved. The CDR3 contains 15 residues. Looked up from germline, CDR1 is SGHRS and CDR2 is YFSETQ. Trimming removed 4 bases at V and 2 bases at J, with 13 bases between. CDR3 DNA: TGCGCCAGCAGCGCCCGGCCGTTGCCCTACAATGAGCAGTTCTTC. It codes for CASSARPLPYNEQFF. Looking up the rest from reference TRBV5-1 and TRBJ2-1 gives the full variable domain: KAGVTQTPRYLIKTRGQQVTLSCSPISGHRSVSWYQQTPGQGLQFLFEYFSETQRNKGNFPGRFSGRQFSNSRSEMNVSTLELGDSALYLCASSARPLPYNEQFFGPGTRLTVL.

V is TRBV12-3 or TRBV12-4 and J is TRBJ2-7; 8 bases align to TRBD1. The CDR3 runs 14 residues. The ends lost 4 bases at V and 0 bases at J; junction bases unmatched: 2. The CDR3 region is CASSSGQGSYEQYF. The CDR3, as DNA: TGTGCCAGCAGTTCCGGACAGGGCTCCTACGAGCAGTACTTC.

The J gene is TRBJ2-1, the V gene TRBV27; TRBD1 aligns across 8 bases. V dropped 5 bases and J dropped 0; count of bases not matched to a gene: 6. Germline lookup yields CDR1 MNHEY and CDR2 SMNVEV (reference sequence). This CDR3 contains 16 residues. This CDR3 reads CASSPRQGSSYNEQFF. CDR3 coding DNA: TGTGCCAGCAGTCCACGACAGGGGAGCTCCTACAATGAGCAGTTCTTC.

This clonotype has a handful of counts. Here the CDR3 reads CASSLEGGEQYF. CDR3 nucleotide sequence: TGTGCCAGCAGCTTAGAGGGGGGCGAGCAGTACTTC. The rearrangement joins TRBV7-6 to TRBJ2-7, with D perhaps assigned TRBD1 or TRBD2 (6 bases each). Trimming took off 1 base at V and 6 bases at J, with 7 bases between the two ends. Germline V gives CDR1 SGHVS, CDR2 FNYEAQ. The CDR3 length is 12 residues.

The V call is TRBV10-3, the J call TRBJ1-3; D is undetermined. The CDR3 runs 18 residues. The germline V and J ends were trimmed by 3 bases and 0 bases, with 18 bases remaining between them. The germline CDR1 and CDR2 sequences are ENHRY and SYGVKD. CDR3 in DNA: TGTGCCATCAGTGACCCGAGGGCAGGAAGAATCTCTGGAAACACCATATATTTT. Its protein is CAISDPRAGRISGNTIYF.

This clonotype came up a few times. The chain has TRBV28 and TRBJ1-3; D ambiguous. CDR3 length equals 15 residues. The V gene's germline CDR1 is MDHEN and CDR2 SYDVKM. The V and J ends lost 6 bases and 1 base respectively, with 13 bases between them. The chain's CDR3 is CASRYSLGSGNTIYF. DNA of the CDR3: TGTGCCAGCAGGTACTCCCTAGGGTCTGGAAACACCATATATTTT.

Only one count was recorded for this clonotype. J is TRBJ2-5 and V is TRBV27; D is uncertain. The CDR3 has 12 residues. Trimming pared 7 bases from V and 1 base from J, leaving 7 bases between. Per germline, CDR1 MNHEY and CDR2 SMNVEV (reference sequence). The CDR3 coding sequence is TGTGCCAGCAACGACCCCCAAGAGACCCAGTACTTC. This translates into CASNDPQETQYF.

This chain links TRBV12-3 or TRBV12-4 with TRBJ2-1, with D possibly TRBD2 on 6 matching bases. The length of the CDR3 is 15 residues. V dropped 3 bases and J dropped 9 bases, with 18 bases sitting between them. The DNA of the CDR3 is TGTGCCAGCAGTTTGAGGAGGGGCCAGAACACTGAGCAGTTCTTC. Protein: CASSLRRGQNTEQFF.

The chain has TRBV4-1 and TRBJ1-5; 8 bases map to TRBD1. Germline trimming cut 4 bases from V and 6 bases from J; bases unmatched to any gene: 8. Germline CDR1 is MGHRA and CDR2 is YSYEKL. CDR3 length: 15 amino acids. Written as DNA, the CDR3 is TGCGCCAGCAGCCTTCTACAGGGGGTCGGTCAGCCCCAGCATTTT. Its translation is CASSLLQGVGQPQHF.

This clonotype turned up a few times. This chain connects TRBV7-8 to TRBJ1-4; D gene ambiguous. V was cut by 2 bases and J by 0 bases, with 10 bases left in between. The CDR3 length is 16 residues. Germline lookup yields CDR1 SGHVS and CDR2 FQNEAQ. The CDR3 spells CASSLYVRPTNEKLFF. Here the CDR3 DNA reads TGTGCCAGCAGCTTATACGTCCGGCCAACTAATGAAAAACTGTTTTTT.

This clonotype was detected only a few times. The chain combines TRBV25-1 with TRBJ2-1, with D uncertain. The germline gives CDR1 MGHDK, CDR2 SYGVNS. Trimming took off 2 bases at V and 10 bases at J, with 12 bases between the two ends. The CDR3 is made up of 13 amino acids. This CDR3 reads CASSENLRREQFF. The CDR3 nucleotides are TGTGCCAGCAGTGAAAATTTGAGGCGGGAGCAGTTCTTC.

This clonotype occurred a few times. This chain connects TRBV9 to TRBJ2-7; weak D call: TRBD2 (6 bases). The CDR3 has 17 residues. Trimming pared 3 bases from V and 4 bases from J, leaving 23 bases between. Germline V lookup: CDR1 SGDLS, CDR2 YYNGEE. This CDR3 reads CASSGTTAGLSPYEQYF. The DNA of the CDR3 is TGTGCCAGCAGCGGGACGACTGCGGGACTTTCACCTTACGAGCAGTACTTC.

The rearrangement joins TRBV7-2 to TRBJ2-2; 9 bases align to TRBD2. The V gene's germline CDR1 is SGHTA and CDR2 FQGNSA. The CDR3 covers 16 residues. Germline trimming cut 1 base from V and 7 bases from J; bases unmatched to any gene: 7. CDR3 nucleotide sequence: TGTGCCAGCAGCTTAGAAGCGGGGGGCGGGTTCGGGGAGCTGTTTTTT. Protein product: CASSLEAGGGFGELFF.

The chain combines TRBV20-1 with TRBJ1-2, with 12 bases matching TRBD1. Losses at the gene ends were 6 bases for V and 6 bases for J; bases not matched to a gene: 2. This CDR3 is built from 12 residues. Germline V lookup: CDR1 DFQATT, CDR2 SNEGSKA (reference sequence). The CDR3 is CSAGTGGDGYTF. The CDR3 region has the DNA TGCAGTGCCGGGACAGGGGGCGATGGCTACACCTTC.

This clonotype was picked up one time. The chain has TRBV27 and TRBJ2-7; D is tentatively TRBD1 or TRBD2 (5 bases each). This CDR3 has 14 amino acids. V gave up 6 bases and J gave up 0 bases, with 12 bases separating them. Germline values: CDR1 MNHEY, CDR2 SMNVEV (reference sequence). In DNA, the CDR3 is TGTGCCAGCAGCCGGGACGCAGACTCCTACGAGCAGTACTTC. It yields the protein CASSRDADSYEQYF.

The table lists this clonotype with a count of one. The chain recombines TRBV10-3 with TRBJ2-1; perhaps TRBD2 as D (6 bases). V lost 7 bases and J lost 10, with 17 bases in between. The CDR3 is 13 residues long. Germline assignment: CDR1 ENHRY and CDR2 SYGVKD. The CDR3 bases are TGTGCCATCAAAGTTTACCTGGAGGGAGAGCAGTTCTTC. Translated: CAIKVYLEGEQFF.

This clonotype occurred a few times. The junction and the germline gene differ at one end; a read error may be behind it. The J gene is TRBJ1-2, the V gene TRBV12-3 or TRBV12-4; 8 positions match TRBD1. This CDR3 contains 12 residues. The CDR3 DNA reads as TGTGCCAGCAGTTTTGGCAGGGGGCTTCTTCCATTC. It encodes CASSFGRGLLPF.

In DNA, the CDR3 is TGCAGTGCCCAACCATTGAACACTGAAGCTTTCTTT. It specifies CSAQPLNTEAFF. The chain combines TRBV20-1 with TRBJ1-1, with D uncertain. This CDR3 region has 12 residues. The germline gives CDR1 DFQATT, CDR2 SNEGSKA (reference sequence). V gave up 6 bases and J gave up 0 bases, with 8 bases separating them.

This chain joins TRBV5-1 and TRBJ1-2; D ambiguous. Trimming stripped 3 bases from V and 6 bases from J, with 15 bases between. CDR1 is SGHRS and CDR2 is YFSETQ in the germline V gene. This CDR3 comprises 14 residues. DNA of the CDR3: TGCGCCAGCAGCTATACCAGGAAAAAGGATGGCTACACCTTC. Protein: CASSYTRKKDGYTF.

The chain couples TRBV29-1 to TRBJ2-7; 9 nucleotides agree with TRBD2. There are 12 residues in the CDR3. Germline-derived CDR1 and CDR2 are SQVTM and ANQGSEA. In DNA, the CDR3 is TGCGGGGTTAGCGGGGGTATGCACGAGCAGTACTTC. Protein sequence: CGVSGGMHEQYF.

The chain recombines TRBV5-1 with TRBJ1-1; D unclear. V lost 3 bases and J 10 bases, leaving 10 bases between the germline ends. CDR1 and CDR2 (germline): SGHRS, YFSETQ. This CDR3 has 11 residues. The CDR3 nucleotides read TGCGCCAGCAGCTCAGATGGTACAGCTTTCTTT. Translation gives CASSSDGTAFF.

The J gene is TRBJ2-3, the V gene TRBV5-5; 12 nucleotides match TRBD2. V shed 5 bases, J shed 0 bases, and the junction held 10 bases outside the gene matches. This CDR3 is built from 18 residues. Germline values: CDR1 SGHKS, CDR2 YYEKEE (reference sequence). The CDR3 bases are TGTGCCAGCAGGGCGGGACTAGCGGGTTTACTGAGCACAGATACGCAGTATTTT. The encoded protein is CASRAGLAGLLSTDTQYF.